This T cell receptor (beta chain) emerged from a study of T cells in Graves' hyperthyroidism and ophthalmopathy. The study's findings and limits: The majority of expanded thyroid clonotypes above 0.001 also appeared in blood. Stable hyperthyroidism was separated from ophthalmopathy by a model based on 13 V-J features. Ophthalmopathy got predicted by the model a median about six months before its onset.

The PBMCs studied were ones that came from about 9.9 ml fresh peripheral blood. V gave up 11 bases and J gave up 2 bases; unmatched junction bases: 10. This CDR3 has 15 residues. Germline-derived CDR1 and CDR2 are MNHNS and SASEGT. Comment on this clonotype: The antigen is not known.

The source material, RNA transcripts, was used to amplify TCR beta CDR3 regions. The HTBI primer set served for first-round RT-PCR of the TCR CDR3. TCRdb redid the calling of the multiplex PCR reads with MiXCR, one entry per CDR3 protein. The sample comprises about 590,000 distinct CDR3 sequences, more than 15% of which are singletons, and about 7% rests with the top ten. This receptor was taken from a young woman with Graves' hyperthyroidism. The V and J genes are TRBV6-1 and TRBJ2-2; 8 nucleotides match TRBD2. Sequenced: blood. The CDR3 region has the DNA TGTGCCTTGCGGGGGCTAGCGGGTAACACCGGGGAGCTGTTTTTT. Its protein is CALRGLAGNTGELFF.